Reported below is one T cell receptor beta chain. Authors' methods: Counts of nucleated cells, estimated from reference gene primer amplification, were obtained. Here immunoSEQ multiplex PCR was the method, and the copy in TCRdb shows in-frame clones only, minus some. V, J and clone size derive from that table, while D and trimming were established from the DNA sequence. The sample consists of approximately 300,000 clones, around 83% of them appearing once. The data stem from a study of blood T cell repertoires in COVID-19. Study in general: Sources were T cells, B-cell-depleted T cells, or PBMCs; the material itself was cDNA or gDNA.

V shed 1 base and J 6 bases; nucleotides not matched to a gene: 3. Germline lookup yields CDR1 SEHNR and CDR2 FQNEAQ (reference sequence). The CDR3 extends over 15 amino acids. The sequence was collected from a woman between 45 and 60 years old with acute or convalescent COVID-19. The genes are TRBV7-9 and TRBJ2-1, with 10 nucleotides matching TRBD1. Material for sequencing was peripheral blood. DNA for the CDR3: TGTGCCAGCAGCTTAGGGACAGGGGGGTCCAATGAGCAGTTCTTC. It encodes CASSLGTGGSNEQFF.